This T cell receptor beta chain was identified in a study of HIV-infected patients and healthy controls. All unsorted peripheral T cells were captured because whole blood was used without fractionation. About 500 ng RNA was reverse transcribed with alpha and beta constant-region primers. Alpha and beta chain libraries were made separately by chain-specific third strand synthesis with multiplexing indices. TCRdb processed the 5' RACE reads anew with MiXCR; each CDR3 protein has one entry. Here the sample spans some 6,000 distinct CDR3 sequences, about 8.7% being singletons. General study results and limits: HIV+ repertoires were severely depleted of MAIT alpha-chain CDR3s, unlike healthy controls. HIV-infected patients shared fewer CDR3 sequences between individuals than healthy controls.

Within the sample, this clonotype is medium-sized (0.01 to 0.1%). Antigen specificity is unknown. From germline, CDR1 is KGHDR and CDR2 SFDVKD. The germline V and J ends were trimmed by 5 bases and 1 base, with 4 bases remaining between them. CDR3 size: 13 residues. The sample in question was blood, obtained before antiretroviral therapy. This receptor was taken from an adult with HIV infection. The V call is TRBV24-1, the J call TRBJ2-2; D not certain. The CDR3 DNA sequence: TGTGCCACCAGTGTGCTGAACACCGGGGAGCTGTTTTTT. Protein product: CATSVLNTGELFF.